Below are 10 T cell receptor beta chains sequenced from a single sample in a study of T cells after yellow fever vaccination. TCRdb used MiXCR to reprocess the 5' RACE reads, holding one entry per CDR3 protein. The data show under 550,000 distinct CDR3 sequences, 21% seen once. The sequencing used PBMCs, collected approximately 22 days after the first yellow fever vaccination. Every receptor here comes from a man aged 18 to 30 who received the YFV17D yellow fever vaccine.

The table lists this clonotype with a few counts. V gene TRBV18 combines with J gene TRBJ2-1; no reliable D call. Germline V CDR1 and CDR2: KGHSH, LQKENI. This CDR3 is built from 12 residues. Trimming removed 5 bases from V and 3 bases from J, with 5 bases in between. CDR3 in DNA: TGTGCCAGCTCAGCGAGCTACAATGAGCAGTTCTTC. Protein: CASSASYNEQFF. Together with reference TRBV18 and TRBJ2-1, the CDR3 gives the full variable domain: NAGVMQNPRHLVRRRGQEARLRCSPMKGHSHVYWYRQLPEEGLKFMVYLQKENIIDESGMPKERFSAEFPKEGPSILRIQQVVRGDSAAYFCASSASYNEQFFGPGTRLTVL.

The chain recombines TRBV28 with TRBJ1-6; D call uncertain. The CDR3 is made up of 13 amino acids. Germline V lookup: CDR1 MDHEN, CDR2 SYDVKM. Trimming removed 7 bases from V and 7 bases from J, with 11 bases in between. In DNA form, the CDR3 reads TGTGCCAGCACCTACTGGGCGAATTCACCCCTCCACTTT. As protein: CASTYWANSPLHF.

The sample holds a few counts of this clonotype. The chain combines TRBV9 with TRBJ2-7; weak D call: TRBD2 (6 bases). Germline V lookup: CDR1 SGDLS, CDR2 YYNGEE. Trimming shortened V by 3 bases and J by 5 bases, and 12 bases separated the two germline ends. The CDR3 has 13 amino acids. CDR3 residues: CASSGRGGNEQYF. DNA for the CDR3: TGTGCCAGCAGCGGGAGGGGAGGCAACGAGCAGTACTTC. Complete variable domain (other parts from reference TRBV9 and TRBJ2-7): DSGVTQTPKHLITATGQRVTLRCSPRSGDLSVYWYQQSLDQGLQFLIQYYNGEERAKGNILERFSAQQFPDLHSELNLSSLELGDSALYFCASSGRGGNEQYFGPGTRLTVT.

This clonotype was counted a few times. This chain connects TRBV14 to TRBJ2-3; D is unclear. There are 15 residues in the CDR3. The germline V gene has CDR1 SGHDN and CDR2 FVKESK. Trimming removed 1 base at V and 0 bases at J, with 8 bases between. CDR3 in amino acids: CASSQGLYSTDTQYF. The CDR3 nucleotides are TGTGCCAGCAGCCAAGGACTCTATAGCACAGATACGCAGTATTTT.

The chain carries TRBV7-8 and TRBJ1-2; D gene ambiguous. The germline CDR1 and CDR2 sequences are SGHVS and FQNEAQ. The CDR3 sequence is 14 residues long. V was clipped by 1 base and J by 3 bases, with 9 bases between them. CDR3 amino acids: CASSLEELDYGYTF. CDR3 nucleotides: TGTGCCAGCAGCTTAGAGGAATTGGACTATGGCTACACCTTC. Based on the CDR3 plus reference TRBV7-8 and TRBJ1-2, the full variable domain is GAGVSQSPRYKVAKRGQDVALRCDPISGHVSLFWYQQALGQGPEFLTYFQNEAQLDKSGLPSDRFFAERPEGSVSTLKIQRTQQEDSAVYLCASSLEELDYGYTFGSGTRLTVV.

The chain employs TRBV18 and TRBJ2-4; D unclear. The V gene lost 4 bases and the J gene lost 6 bases, with 16 bases spanning the gap. The CDR3 contains 15 residues. Looked up from germline, CDR1 is KGHSH and CDR2 is LQKENI. The CDR3 sequence is CASSLSLADGNIQYF. In DNA form, the CDR3 reads TGTGCCAGCTCACTAAGCTTGGCGGATGGAAACATTCAGTACTTC.

This clonotype showed up just once. J is TRBJ1-6 and V is TRBV5-4; no firm D call. V was clipped by 1 base and J by 11 bases, with 7 bases between them. From germline, CDR1 is SGHNT and CDR2 YYREEE (reference sequence). The CDR3 has 12 residues. CDR3 bases: TGTGCCAGCAGCTTGAGAGACACACCCCTCCACTTT. Amino acids: CASSLRDTPLHF.

A few counts support this clonotype. The CDR3 coding sequence is TGTGCCAGCAGTTACTCCTCGTTGGGATATGGCTACACCTTC. Protein product: CASSYSSLGYGYTF. This sequence joins TRBV6-5 and TRBJ1-2; D uncertain. With 0 bases removed from V and 5 bases from J, the gap between germline ends came to 10 bases. Germline assignment: CDR1 MNHEY and CDR2 SVGAGI. CDR3 length: 14 amino acids.

Only a few counts were recorded for this clonotype. The chain joins TRBV7-9 to TRBJ2-3; no definite D call. The germline V and J ends were trimmed by 2 bases and 6 bases, with 12 bases remaining between them. The CDR3 is 14 amino acids. In germline, CDR1 is SEHNR, CDR2 FQNEAQ (reference sequence). The CDR3 DNA is TGTGCCAGCAGCTTAACCTATCAAACGGATACGCAGTATTTT. Protein sequence: CASSLTYQTDTQYF.

This clonotype turned up a few times. The rearrangement joins TRBV7-2 to TRBJ1-6; the D is unclear. Germline CDR1 reads SGHTA; CDR2 reads FQGNSA. The CDR3 covers 15 residues. Trimming left V 2 bases short and J 4 bases short, with 9 bases between. For the CDR3, the DNA is TGTGCCAGCAGCTTACAGAATTCATATAATTCACCCCTCCACTTT. The encoded protein is CASSLQNSYNSPLHF.